This entry is about one TCR beta chain. The data derive from a study of technical replicates of blood from a few donors. The table came from immunoSEQ multiplex PCR; TCRdb's copy has only in-frame clones and leaves some out. The sample consists of roughly 50,000 clones, 90% to 95% of them appearing once. The CDR3 runs to 16 residues. In germline, CDR1 is SEHNR, CDR2 FQNEAQ (reference sequence). V shed 5 bases and J 1 base; nucleotides not matched to a gene: 10. The sample comprised PBMCs. This sequence originates from a human donor in good health. Some clones in this sample may be carry-over from other donors' samples. The rearrangement uses TRBV7-9 and TRBJ2-5; TRBD2 aligns across 7 bases. CDR3 in amino acids: CASSRGWGGGQETQYF. The CDR3 nucleotides read TGTGCCAGCAGCCGAGGCTGGGGCGGGGGCCAAGAGACCCAGTACTTC.